This passage covers 32 T cell receptor beta chains from one sample sequenced in a study of blood T cell repertoires in COVID-19. Data came from immunoSEQ multiplex PCR; TCRdb stores just in-frame clones and leaves some out. This table has some 380,000 clones, over 75% appearing once. The sample comprised PBMCs or T cells enriched from blood (not recorded which). All receptors derive from a woman aged 40 to 50 with acute COVID-19.

The gene calls are TRBV19 and TRBJ1-3; D call uncertain. CDR1 LNHDA and CDR2 SQIVND come from the germline V gene (reference sequence). Trimming took 5 bases from V and 4 from J, leaving 12 bases between them. The CDR3 spans 14 residues. The CDR3 reads CASSFAEGGNTIYF. The CDR3 nucleotides read TGTGCCAGTAGTTTTGCTGAGGGAGGAAACACCATATATTTT.

The chain links TRBV11-2 to TRBJ1-2; the D gene is possibly TRBD1 (6 bases). CDR1 and CDR2 (germline): SGHAT, FQNNGV. The ends were cut back, 3 bases at V and 7 bases at J, with 12 bases in the middle. The CDR3 runs 13 residues. DNA of the CDR3: TGTGCCAGCAGCTTGAGAGGACAGTTTGGCTACACCTTC. Translated, it gives CASSLRGQFGYTF.

The rearrangement joins TRBV27 to TRBJ1-2, with D unclear. The CDR3 covers 13 residues. V shed 4 bases and J shed 5 bases, with 11 bases lying between them. Germline values: CDR1 MNHEY, CDR2 SMNVEV (reference sequence). CDR3: CASSSRHEYGYTF. The CDR3 nucleotides are TGTGCCAGCAGTTCGAGACATGAGTATGGCTACACCTTC.

In its sample, this clone was seen many times. J is TRBJ1-1 and V is TRBV7-6; tentative D call: TRBD1 (6 bases). From germline, CDR1 is SGHVS and CDR2 FNYEAQ. This CDR3 has 17 residues. The ends were cut back, 5 bases at V and 0 bases at J, with 19 bases in the middle. CDR3 sequence: CASSPTGGAPMNTEAFF. CDR3 DNA: TGTGCCAGCAGCCCTACGGGGGGGGCCCCTATGAACACTGAAGCTTTCTTT.

The gene calls are TRBV18 and TRBJ1-6; D might be TRBD1 (5 bases). The length of the CDR3 is 13 residues. Germline V gives CDR1 KGHSH, CDR2 LQKENI. Trimming stripped 3 bases from V and 13 bases from J, with 13 bases between. The CDR3 nucleotides read TGTGCCAGCTCACCCACCCCAGGGCGTCCCCTCCACTTT. This gives the protein CASSPTPGRPLHF.

The rearrangement links TRBV2 to TRBJ1-2; unclear D gene. The ends were cut back, 2 bases at V and 7 bases at J, with 5 bases in the middle. The CDR3 spans 11 residues. Germline V CDR1 and CDR2: SNHLY, FYNNEI. The CDR3 protein is CASSEYGGYTF. The DNA for the CDR3 is TGTGCCAGCAGTGAATACGGTGGCTACACCTTC.

About this clone itself: Other DNA sequences within the sample encode an identical CDR3. V usage is TRBV20-1 and J usage is TRBJ2-7; maybe TRBD1 (6 bases). Trimming took 6 bases from V and 4 from J, leaving 10 bases between them. CDR3 length: 11 amino acids. CDR1 and CDR2 (germline): DFQATT, SNEGSKA (reference sequence). The CDR3 protein is CSAGQSYEQYF. The DNA of the CDR3 is TGCAGTGCAGGACAGTCTTACGAGCAGTACTTC.

The genes are TRBV5-1 and TRBJ2-2, with D possibly TRBD2 on 6 matching bases. The germline V and J ends were trimmed by 5 bases and 5 bases, with 19 bases remaining between them. The CDR3 extends over 16 amino acids. In germline, CDR1 is SGHRS, CDR2 YFSETQ. CDR3 loop: CASSPAVSGGTGELFF. The CDR3 bases are TGCGCCAGCAGTCCGGCCGTCTCCGGAGGGACCGGGGAGCTGTTTTTT.

This clone turned up a few times. V gene TRBV5-4 combines with J gene TRBJ1-5; possible D gene TRBD1, 5 bases. This CDR3 comprises 14 residues. The germline gives CDR1 SGHNT, CDR2 YYREEE (reference sequence). V was pared by 2 bases and J by 2 bases, with 8 bases between. The DNA of the CDR3 is TGTGCCAGCAGCTTATGGGGGGGCAATCAGCCCCAGCATTTT. This encodes CASSLWGGNQPQHF.

The chain links TRBV24-1 to TRBJ1-3; D gene uncertain. V lost 3 bases, J lost 0 bases, and 23 bases lay in between. Germline values: CDR1 KGHDR, CDR2 SFDVKD. This CDR3 is built from 20 residues. CDR3 DNA sequence: TGTGCCACCAGTGATCAATACCCCGGAGGCCGGGGTCTCTCTGGAAACACCATATATTTT. Its translation is CATSDQYPGGRGLSGNTIYF.

The rearrangement links TRBV29-1 to TRBJ2-5, with a possible D match to TRBD1 (6 bases). Per the germline V gene, CDR1 is SQVTM and CDR2 is ANQGSEA. CDR3 length: 13 residues. The V end was cut by 8 bases, the J end by 5 bases, with 18 bases between. The CDR3 DNA reads TGCAGCACAACCGGGCCTCAGGGGGAGACCCAGTACTTC. Encoded protein: CSTTGPQGETQYF.

This clone was observed a handful of times. This rearrangement joins TRBV19 to TRBJ1-6; 10 bases match TRBD1. This CDR3 has 14 amino acids. The germline V gene has CDR1 LNHDA and CDR2 SQIVND (reference sequence). Trimming at V came to 5 bases and at J to 9 bases, leaving 4 bases not matched to a gene. CDR3 DNA sequence: TGTGCCAGTAGTGGGGACAGGGGTATTTCACCCCTCCACTTT. Translation: CASSGDRGISPLHF.

The chain is built from TRBV20-1 and TRBJ2-4; TRBD1 agrees at 9 bases. CDR3 length: 13 residues. V lost 3 bases, J lost 7 bases, and 4 bases stayed unmatched. The germline CDR1 and CDR2 sequences are DFQATT and SNEGSKA (reference sequence). As DNA, the CDR3 is TGCAGTGCTAGTTACGGACAGGGGAACATTCAGTACTTC. Its protein product is CSASYGQGNIQYF.

The rearrangement joins TRBV6-5 to TRBJ1-2, with D unclear. V was trimmed by 1 base and J by 4 bases, leaving 16 bases between them. Per the germline V gene, CDR1 is MNHEY and CDR2 is SVGAGI. This CDR3 region has 16 residues. For the CDR3, the DNA is TGTGCCAGCAGTTACTATTGGACGGGTCGGGGCTATGGCTACACCTTC. This encodes CASSYYWTGRGYGYTF.

V and J are TRBV21-1 and TRBJ1-4; the D call in the table, TRBD1, was not verified against the DNA. TRBV21-1 is a pseudogene locus. This CDR3 is built from 15 residues. In DNA form, the CDR3 reads TGTGCCAGCAGCGTCCCCGGGACAGGGGGGGAAAAACTGTTTTTT. As protein: CASSVPGTGGEKLFF.

The rearrangement links TRBV19 to TRBJ1-5; the D gene is possibly TRBD1 (5 bases). From germline, CDR1 is LNHDA and CDR2 SQIVND (reference sequence). V lost 5 bases to trimming and J lost 6 bases, with 17 bases between them. This CDR3 region has 15 residues. The CDR3 spells CASSLGQGFGQPQHF. The CDR3 bases are TGTGCCAGTAGTCTCGGTCAGGGTTTTGGTCAGCCCCAGCATTTT.

The rearrangement uses TRBV6-5 and TRBJ2-7; no firm D call. CDR1 and CDR2 from the germline V gene are MNHEY and SVGAGI. This CDR3 has 13 amino acids. With 4 bases removed from V and 1 base from J, the gap between germline ends came to 8 bases. In DNA, the CDR3 is TGTGCCAGCAGTTTAGCCCAGTCCTACGAGCAGTACTTC. Protein product: CASSLAQSYEQYF.

This chain connects TRBV11-2 to TRBJ2-1; D remains ambiguous. Trimming removed 4 bases from V and 0 bases from J, with 13 bases in between. Germline V CDR1 and CDR2: SGHAT, FQNNGV. The CDR3 is made up of 16 amino acids. This CDR3 is CASSSGIGGSYNEQFF. The DNA for the CDR3 is TGTGCCAGCAGCTCTGGAATCGGCGGCTCCTACAATGAGCAGTTCTTC.

This clone was picked up one time. The chain carries TRBV5-6 and TRBJ1-2; D ambiguous. The CDR3 loop spans 15 amino acids. Trimming took 4 bases from V and 2 from J, leaving 15 bases between them. Germline CDR1 is SGHDT and CDR2 is YYEEEE. CDR3 in amino acids: CASSKPTGINYGYTF. The CDR3 nucleotides are TGTGCCAGCAGCAAACCTACCGGGATCAACTATGGCTACACCTTC.

The rearrangement joins TRBV4-1 to TRBJ2-2; a weak D match, TRBD1 (6 bases). V dropped 4 bases and J dropped 2 bases, with 14 bases sitting between them. This CDR3 has 16 residues. CDR1 and CDR2 (germline): MGHRA, YSYEKL. CDR3 region: CASSRKMDRNTGELFF. The CDR3 coding sequence is TGCGCCAGCAGCCGCAAGATGGACAGAAACACCGGGGAGCTGTTTTTT.

This chain's CDR3 is CASSYSLGQDTGELFF. For the CDR3, the DNA is TGTGCCAGCAGTTACTCACTGGGGCAGGACACCGGGGAGCTGTTTTTT. This sequence joins TRBV6-5 and TRBJ2-2; a possible D gene is TRBD1 (5 bases). Trimming stripped 0 bases from V and 3 bases from J, with 11 bases between. The CDR3 is 16 residues long. Germline V gene data show CDR1 as MNHEY and CDR2 as SVGAGI.

V and J are TRBV5-1 and TRBJ2-5, with 9 bases identical to TRBD1. This CDR3 region has 15 residues. With 4 bases clipped from V and 4 bases from J, the junction kept 8 bases outside the gene matches. Germline V lookup: CDR1 SGHRS, CDR2 YFSETQ. CDR3 loop: CASSEPTTGGETQYF. The CDR3 nucleotides read TGCGCCAGCAGCGAACCAACGACAGGGGGAGAGACCCAGTACTTC.

To note about this clone: One end of the junction is discordant with germline, which a read error may explain. The gene calls are TRBV19 and TRBJ2-3; 10 bases are a match to TRBD2. From germline, CDR1 is LNHDA and CDR2 SQIVND (reference sequence). The CDR3 covers 15 residues. The CDR3: CASSESGGGTYTQYF. Here the CDR3 DNA reads TGTGCCAGTAGTGAGAGCGGGGGGGGCACATATACGCAGTATTTT.

The rearrangement joins TRBV27 to TRBJ1-2; TRBD1 matches 9 bases. V trimming: 6 bases; J trimming: 2 bases; junction bases outside the gene matches: 4. CDR1 is MNHEY and CDR2 is SMNVEV in the germline V gene (reference sequence). The CDR3 runs to 14 residues. In DNA, the CDR3 is TGTGCCAGCAGGGGGACAGGGACCAACTATGGCTACACCTTC. It yields the protein CASRGTGTNYGYTF.

The CDR3: CASSLTTWGLASHEQFF. CDR3 nucleotide sequence: TGTGCCAGCAGCTTAACCACGTGGGGACTAGCAAGCCATGAGCAGTTCTTC. The J gene is TRBJ2-1, the V gene TRBV7-8, with 9 bases fitting TRBD2. Looked up from germline, CDR1 is SGHVS and CDR2 is FQNEAQ. J lost 8 bases, V lost 2 bases, and 13 bases had no gene match. The CDR3 covers 17 residues.

The CDR3 loop is CASNPGGAGGPETQYF. As DNA, the CDR3 is TGTGCCAGCAACCCCGGAGGGGCGGGGGGGCCAGAGACCCAGTACTTC. The V call is TRBV2, the J call TRBJ2-5; the match to TRBD2 covers 9 bases. CDR1 is SNHLY, CDR2 FYNNEI, per germline. The CDR3 is made up of 16 amino acids. V dropped 7 bases and J dropped 4; count of bases not matched to a gene: 13.

The chain combines TRBV2 with TRBJ1-5; TRBD1 is a possible D gene (6 bases). The V gene's germline CDR1 is SNHLY and CDR2 FYNNEI. V lost 8 bases, J lost 4 bases, and 12 bases lay in between. The CDR3 is 13 amino acids. This CDR3 is CASGTRRNQPQHF. As DNA, the CDR3 is TGTGCCAGCGGGACACGGAGAAATCAGCCCCAGCATTTT. The full variable domain, its missing parts supplied by reference TRBV2 and TRBJ1-5, is EPEVTQTPSHQVTQMGQEVILRCVPISNHLYFYWYRQILGQKVEFLVSFYNNEISEKSEIFDDQFSVERPDGSNFTLKIRSTKLEDSAMYFCASGTRRNQPQHFGDGTRLSIL.

The rearrangement links TRBV3-1 (or the pseudogene TRBV3-2) to TRBJ2-7; TRBD2 might be the D (6 bases). Between the trimmed V and J ends, which lost 5 bases and 0 bases, there was a span of 8 bases. Germline CDR1 and CDR2: LGHDT and YNNKEL (reference sequence). The CDR3 spans 13 residues. This CDR3 reads CASSTGLSYEQYF. The CDR3 DNA follows: TGTGCCAGCAGCACGGGACTCTCCTACGAGCAGTACTTC.

The chain couples TRBV11-3 to TRBJ1-1; 7 bases are a match to TRBD1. The junction had 16 bases not matched to a gene; V was cut back by 7 bases and J by 11 bases. The CDR3 contains 14 residues. CDR1 and CDR2 (germline): SGHNT, YENEEA. DNA for the CDR3: TGTGCCAGCAAACGACAGGGATTGGGTGAATCGGCTTTCTTT. It translates to CASKRQGLGESAFF.

The chain combines TRBV2 with TRBJ1-2; 7 nucleotides align to TRBD1. CDR1 SNHLY and CDR2 FYNNEI come from the germline V gene. The V and J ends lost 6 bases and 4 bases, in that order; junction bases with no gene match: 11. The CDR3 has 15 amino acids. CDR3 nucleotides: TGTGCCAGCAGCGCCGGGACAGACTATATCTATGGCTACACCTTC. Its translation is CASSAGTDYIYGYTF.

In DNA form, the CDR3 reads TGTGCCTGGAGTGCCCTGACGGGGGGCCCGAAAGAGACCCAGTACTTC. This gives the protein CAWSALTGGPKETQYF. This rearrangement joins TRBV30 to TRBJ2-5; D might be TRBD2 (7 bases). In germline, CDR1 is GTSNPN, CDR2 SVGIG (reference sequence). The CDR3 is made up of 16 amino acids. Trimming pared 1 base from V and 3 bases from J, leaving 18 bases between.

The CDR3 reads CAISEGDRGLGTEAFF. CDR3 in DNA: TGTGCCATCAGCGAAGGGGACAGGGGGCTGGGGACTGAAGCTTTCTTT. The chain combines TRBV10-3 with TRBJ1-1; 12 bases are shared with TRBD1. Germline CDR1 ENHRY, CDR2 SYGVKD. J gave up 5 bases and V 6 bases, and 10 bases lay outside the gene matches. The length of the CDR3 is 16 residues.